The 7 T cell receptor beta chains listed next were all sequenced from one sample in a study of blood T cell repertoires in COVID-19. Clones were read by immunoSEQ multiplex PCR, and TCRdb kept only the in-frame ones, dropping some. Of roughly 140,000 clones in the sample, under 85% were seen once. The sample consisted of peripheral blood. These receptors were collected from a woman older than 75 in a cohort sampled during active or convalescent COVID-19.

The chain has TRBV30 and TRBJ2-2; TRBD1 matches at 7 bases. The CDR3 has 13 amino acids. Germline V CDR1 and CDR2: GTSNPN, SVGIG (reference sequence). Germline trimming cut 3 bases from V and 6 bases from J; bases unmatched to any gene: 4. CDR3 amino acids: CAWRRQGAGELFF. CDR3 nucleotide sequence: TGTGCCTGGAGAAGACAGGGAGCCGGGGAGCTGTTTTTT.

V and J are TRBV7-8 and TRBJ1-1, with 8 bases fitting TRBD1. This CDR3 has 15 residues. In germline, CDR1 is SGHVS, CDR2 FQNEAQ. The J segment lost 4 bases and the V segment lost 4 bases, leaving 8 bases of the junction unmatched. The chain's CDR3 is CASSSIQGARTEAFF. The CDR3 DNA reads TGTGCCAGCAGCTCAATCCAGGGGGCTCGCACTGAAGCTTTCTTT.

V usage is TRBV5-1 and J usage is TRBJ2-3; 9 nucleotides match TRBD1. This CDR3 spans 15 amino acids. V shed 4 bases and J 6 bases; nucleotides not matched to a gene: 9. CDR1 and CDR2 (germline): SGHRS, YFSETQ. The CDR3 loop is CASSGTGTGWDTQYF. CDR3 nucleotides: TGCGCCAGCAGCGGAACCGGGACAGGGTGGGATACGCAGTATTTT.

The chain links TRBV5-1 to TRBJ1-1; possible D gene TRBD1, 5 bases. Germline CDR1 and CDR2: SGHRS and YFSETQ. V lost 2 bases, J lost 2 bases, and 13 bases lay in between. The CDR3 length is 15 residues. For the CDR3, the DNA is TGCGCCAGCAGCTTTGGCGGGGCGGTAAACACTGAAGCTTTCTTT. It specifies CASSFGGAVNTEAFF. Filled out from reference TRBV5-1 and TRBJ1-1, the complete variable domain reads KAGVTQTPRYLIKTRGQQVTLSCSPISGHRSVSWYQQTPGQGLQFLFEYFSETQRNKGNFPGRFSGRQFSNSRSEMNVSTLELGDSALYLCASSFGGAVNTEAFFGQGTRLTVV.

This chain connects TRBV30 to TRBJ2-7; 15 bases are a match to TRBD2. CDR1 GTSNPN and CDR2 SVGIG come from the germline V gene (reference sequence). The CDR3 covers 18 residues. Trimming at V came to 1 base and at J to 6 bases, leaving 13 bases not matched to a gene. The CDR3 region has the DNA TGTGCCTGGAGTGGATCCCGGACTAGCGGGGGGGCTCTCGGCGAGCAGTACTTC. As protein: CAWSGSRTSGGALGEQYF.

The rearrangement links TRBV27 to TRBJ2-7, with D maybe TRBD2 (5 bases). The CDR3 totals 17 residues. CDR1 is MNHEY and CDR2 is SMNVEV in the germline V gene (reference sequence). The germline V and J ends were trimmed by 2 bases and 2 bases, with 19 bases remaining between them. The CDR3 sequence is CASSLNIVGRGTYEQYF. Here the CDR3 DNA reads TGTGCCAGCAGTTTAAATATCGTCGGTCGGGGAACCTACGAGCAGTACTTC.

The chain has TRBV28 and TRBJ1-6, with D possibly TRBD1 on 6 matching bases. With 2 bases removed from V and 12 bases from J, the gap between germline ends came to 17 bases. Germline V gene data show CDR1 as MDHEN and CDR2 as SYDVKM. The CDR3 is made up of 15 amino acids. CDR3 loop: CASSLRATGMVPLHF. CDR3 DNA: TGTGCCAGCAGTTTAAGGGCCACAGGGATGGTACCCCTCCACTTT. Filled out from reference TRBV28 and TRBJ1-6, the complete variable domain reads DVKVTQSSRYLVKRTGEKVFLECVQDMDHENMFWYRQDPGLGLRLIYFSYDVKMKEKGDIPEGYSVSREKKERFSLILESASTNQTSMYLCASSLRATGMVPLHFGNGTRLTVT.